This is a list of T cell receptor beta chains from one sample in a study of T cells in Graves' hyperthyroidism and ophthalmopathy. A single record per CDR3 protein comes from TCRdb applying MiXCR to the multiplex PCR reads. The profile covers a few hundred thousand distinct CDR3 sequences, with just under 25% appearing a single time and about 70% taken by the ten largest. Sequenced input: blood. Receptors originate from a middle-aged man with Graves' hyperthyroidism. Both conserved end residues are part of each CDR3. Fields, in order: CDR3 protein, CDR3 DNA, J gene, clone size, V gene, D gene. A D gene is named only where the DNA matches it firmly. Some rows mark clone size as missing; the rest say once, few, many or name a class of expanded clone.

CASSPPSWEQYF	TGTGCCAGCAGTCCCCCTTCGTGGGAGCAGTACTTC	TRBJ2-7	many	TRBV28	-
CSAGRTSGRSDTQYF	TGCAGTGCTGGCAGGACTAGCGGGAGGTCAGATACGCAGTATTTT	TRBJ2-3	-	TRBV20-1	TRBD2
CASSKGAGEKETQYF	TGTGCCAGCAGTAAGGGAGCGGGAGAAAAAGAGACCCAGTACTTC	TRBJ2-5	many	TRBV7-2	TRBD2
CASSSHLTGTGDYGYTF	TGCGCCAGCAGCTCGCACTTAACGGGGACAGGGGACTATGGCTACACCTTC	TRBJ1-2	few	TRBV5-1	TRBD1
CASSPTQGTEAFF	TGTGCCAGCTCACCGACCCAGGGAACTGAAGCTTTCTTT	TRBJ1-1	few	TRBV18	-
CASSPGQGRTLYEQYF	TGTGCCAGCAGTCCCGGACAGGGTAGAACCCTCTACGAGCAGTACTTC	TRBJ2-7	few	TRBV12-3/TRBV12-4	TRBD1
CASSLVGRGGSYNEQFF	TGTGCCAGCAGCTTAGTGGGCAGGGGAGGCTCCTACAATGAGCAGTTCTTC	TRBJ2-1	many	TRBV11-2	-
CASSMGTGKYQPQHF	TGTGCCAGTAGTATGGGGACAGGTAAATATCAGCCCCAGCATTTT	TRBJ1-5	-	TRBV19	TRBD1
CASSLLAGEEETQYF	TGTGCCAGCAGTTTATTAGCGGGAGAGGAAGAGACCCAGTACTTC	TRBJ2-5	many	TRBV27	TRBD2
CASSPQGRAFGANVLTF	TGTGCCAGCAGCCCCCAGGGTAGAGCGTTTGGGGCCAACGTCCTGACTTTC	TRBJ2-6	few	TRBV7-3	-
CASSSGTSGSQETQYF	TGTGCCAGCAGCTCCGGGACTAGCGGGAGCCAGGAGACCCAGTACTTC	TRBJ2-5	many	TRBV11-3	TRBD2
CSVAEAGDNEQFF	TGCAGCGTTGCCGAAGCGGGGGACAATGAGCAGTTCTTC	TRBJ2-1	-	TRBV29-1	TRBD2
CASSAEQGLGTEAFF	TGTGCCAGCAGTGCCGAACAGGGTTTAGGCACTGAAGCTTTCTTT	TRBJ1-1	many	TRBV27	-
CASCKAAGGNQPQHF	TGTGCCAGTTGCAAAGCAGCAGGGGGCAATCAGCCCCAGCATTTT	TRBJ1-5	few	TRBV19	-
CASSGQTNYGYTF	TGTGCCAGCAGTGGACAGACTAACTATGGCTACACCTTC	TRBJ1-2	few	TRBV2	-
CASSIDSSDYEQYF	TGTGCCAGTAGTATAGATAGTTCTGACTACGAGCAGTACTTC	TRBJ2-7	-	TRBV7-2	-
CASRLAGYEQYF	TGTGCCAGCAGGTTAGCGGGATACGAGCAGTACTTC	TRBJ2-7	many	TRBV28	TRBD2
CASSFGTGDEQYF	TGTGCCAGCAGCTTCGGGACAGGAGACGAGCAGTACTTC	TRBJ2-7	-	TRBV7-9	TRBD1
CASRYSRGTYEQYF	TGTGCCAGCAGATATTCTAGGGGTACCTACGAGCAGTACTTC	TRBJ2-7	few	TRBV7-2	-
CASSLRQGVTGELFF	TGTGCCAGCAGCTTGCGACAGGGGGTCACCGGGGAGCTGTTTTTT	TRBJ2-2	-	TRBV5-6	TRBD1
CSAGGLLILNEQFF	TGCAGCGCTGGGGGCCTCCTGATTCTGAATGAGCAGTTCTTC	TRBJ2-1	few	TRBV29-1	-
CATSRDHGDAYEQYF	TGTGCCACCAGCAGAGATCACGGGGACGCCTACGAGCAGTACTTC	TRBJ2-7	few	TRBV15	-
CASSEQENTQYF	TGTGCCAGCAGTGAGCAGGAGAATACGCAGTATTTT	TRBJ2-3	many	TRBV2	-
CASKSGQAWEQFF	TGTGCCAGCAAGTCCGGACAGGCGTGGGAGCAGTTCTTC	TRBJ2-1	many	TRBV7-9	TRBD1
CASSGGGTSGNEQFF	TGCGCCAGCAGCGGGGGGGGGACTAGCGGAAATGAGCAGTTCTTC	TRBJ2-1	-	TRBV5-1	TRBD2